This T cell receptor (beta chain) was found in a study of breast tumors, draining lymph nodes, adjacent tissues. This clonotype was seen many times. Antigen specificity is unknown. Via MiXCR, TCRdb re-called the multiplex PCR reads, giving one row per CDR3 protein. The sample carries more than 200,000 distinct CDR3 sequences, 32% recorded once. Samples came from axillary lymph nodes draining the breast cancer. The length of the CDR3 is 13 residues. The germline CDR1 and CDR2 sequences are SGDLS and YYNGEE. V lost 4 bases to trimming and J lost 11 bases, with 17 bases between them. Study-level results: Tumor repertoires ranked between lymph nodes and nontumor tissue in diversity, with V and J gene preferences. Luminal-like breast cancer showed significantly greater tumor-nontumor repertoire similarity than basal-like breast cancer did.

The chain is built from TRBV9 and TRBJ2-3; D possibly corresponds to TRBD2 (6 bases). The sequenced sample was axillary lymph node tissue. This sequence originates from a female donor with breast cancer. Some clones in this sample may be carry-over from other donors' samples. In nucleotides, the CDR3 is TGTGCCAGCAGCTCCACGGAGGGCAGACAGCAGTATTTT. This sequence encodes CASSSTEGRQQYF.